This T cell receptor (beta chain) originates from a study of T cells in Graves' hyperthyroidism and ophthalmopathy. Overall study results and limits: Ophthalmopathy was identified by the model a median around 6 months ahead of onset. Most expanded thyroid clonotypes above 0.001 also appeared in blood.

Diagnostic decisions used clinical symptoms, serum thyroxine and TRAb, thyroid ultrasound and orbital computed tomography. Fresh 10 ml peripheral blood yielded PBMCs. In its sample, this clonotype was seen many times. Antigen unknown. Trimming cost V 3 bases and J 6 bases; bases outside gene matches: 11. CDR3 length: 17 residues. Germline values: CDR1 LGHNA, CDR2 YNFKEQ. RNA transcripts served as the template for amplifying TCR beta CDR3 regions. HTBI primers drove first-round RT-PCR of the TCR CDR3. Each CDR3 protein is one row after TCRdb ran MiXCR on the multiplex PCR reads. The sample lists about 52,000 distinct CDR3 sequences; less than 60% were seen once.

The sequenced sample was blood. The clonotype was recovered from a woman aged 50 to 65 with Graves' ophthalmopathy. The chain combines TRBV4-2 with TRBJ2-1, with 10 bases identical to TRBD2. CDR3 coding DNA: TGTGCCAGCAGCCAGAGGTCGCCGGGACTAGCGTCCAATGAGCAGTTCTTC. It encodes CASSQRSPGLASNEQFF.